These 13 T cell receptor beta chains were all obtained from the same sample, sequenced in a study of T cell responses to AZD1222 COVID-19 vaccine. Produced via immunoSEQ multiplex PCR; TCRdb's table is partial and in-frame only. Counted here are approximately 65,000 clones, about three quarters occurring once; the ten biggest clones make up around an eighth. This sample comprised peripheral blood, obtained on day 0 of AZD1222 vaccination. These receptors came from an adult in good health.

V usage is TRBV5-1 and J usage is TRBJ1-2, with D tentatively TRBD1 (6 bases). V gave up 0 bases and J gave up 10 bases, with 13 bases separating them. The CDR3 is 13 amino acids. Germline CDR1 reads SGHRS; CDR2 reads YFSETQ. The CDR3 loop reads CASSLVDSRTYTF. CDR3 DNA sequence: TGCGCCAGCAGCTTGGTGGACAGTCGAACCTACACCTTC.

V and J are TRBV27 and TRBJ2-7; D might be TRBD2 (5 bases). The germline CDR1 and CDR2 sequences are MNHEY and SMNVEV (reference sequence). V lost 3 bases to trimming and J lost 3 bases, with 12 bases between them. The CDR3 contains 14 residues. The CDR3: CASSLAGPNYEQYF. Written as DNA, the CDR3 is TGTGCCAGCAGTTTGGCGGGCCCCAACTACGAGCAGTACTTC.

The sample holds one count of this clone. The chain carries TRBV7-9 and TRBJ2-3, with 11 positions matching TRBD2. Germline V lookup: CDR1 SEHNR, CDR2 FQNEAQ (reference sequence). The CDR3 covers 16 residues. Trimming removed 4 bases from V and 2 bases from J; junction bases left unmatched: 5. CDR3 protein: CASSYLAGGITDTQYF. The DNA of the CDR3 is TGTGCCAGCAGCTATCTAGCGGGGGGAATCACAGATACGCAGTATTTT.

CDR3: CASSQAAGTDTQYF. Here the CDR3 DNA reads TGTGCCAGCAGCCAGGCAGCGGGAACAGATACGCAGTATTTT. The rearrangement links TRBV3-1 (or the pseudogene TRBV3-2) to TRBJ2-3; 7 bases match TRBD2. The CDR3 covers 14 residues. The germline V gene has CDR1 LGHDT and CDR2 YNNKEL (reference sequence). J was trimmed by 3 bases and V by 3 bases; bases with no gene match: 3.

This clone was detected a few times. The chain carries TRBV5-4 and TRBJ2-5, with 9 bases fitting TRBD2. This CDR3 is built from 15 residues. The germline CDR1 and CDR2 sequences are SGHNT and YYREEE (reference sequence). V shed 4 bases and J 5 bases; nucleotides not matched to a gene: 9. This CDR3 is CASSPGAGGHETQYF. The CDR3 bases are TGTGCCAGCAGCCCTGGGGCGGGGGGGCATGAGACCCAGTACTTC. Combining the CDR3 with reference TRBV5-4 and TRBJ2-5 gives the whole variable domain ETGVTQSPTHLIKTRGQQVTLRCSSQSGHNTVSWYQQALGQGPQFIFQYYREEENGRGNFPPRFSGLQFPNYSSELNVNALELDDSALYLCASSPGAGGHETQYFGPGTRLLVL.

This clone was seen only once. The rearrangement links TRBV18 to TRBJ1-3, with D possibly being TRBD1 (6 bases). The CDR3 extends over 17 amino acids. Between the trimmed V and J ends, which lost 5 bases and 0 bases, there was a span of 17 bases. Germline V CDR1 and CDR2: KGHSH, LQKENI. The CDR3 DNA is TGTGCCAGCTCAGCCCAGGGGTTGGTGAGCTCTGGAAACACCATATATTTT. It translates to CASSAQGLVSSGNTIYF.

The genes are TRBV30 and TRBJ1-2, with D unclear. The V end lost 2 bases, the J end lost 5 bases, and 12 bases lay between the germline ends. Looked up from germline, CDR1 is GTSNPN and CDR2 is SVGIG (reference sequence). The CDR3 extends over 13 amino acids. This CDR3 is CAWSTGPRYGYTF. In DNA, the CDR3 is TGTGCCTGGAGTACGGGCCCGAGATATGGCTACACCTTC.

V is TRBV19 and J is TRBJ2-4; D not certain. The germline V gene encodes CDR1 LNHDA and CDR2 SQIVND (reference sequence). V lost 11 bases, J lost 0 bases, and 23 bases lay in between. This CDR3 spans 17 amino acids. This chain's CDR3 is CAGRSRIPKRAKNIQYF. In DNA, the CDR3 is TGTGCCGGTCGGTCCCGGATCCCAAAACGAGCCAAAAACATTCAGTACTTC.

The genes are TRBV5-1 and TRBJ2-1; 8 nucleotides agree with TRBD2. This CDR3 has 16 residues. CDR1 and CDR2 from the germline V gene are SGHRS and YFSETQ. The junction had 9 bases not matched to a gene; V was cut back by 2 bases and J by 5 bases. The CDR3 sequence: CASSFILNGGDNEQFF. Here the CDR3 DNA reads TGCGCCAGCAGCTTCATTCTGAACGGGGGGGACAATGAGCAGTTCTTC.

The chain employs TRBV4-2 and TRBJ2-1; 7 bases align to TRBD2. With 2 bases clipped from V and 0 bases from J, the junction kept 4 bases outside the gene matches. In germline, CDR1 is LGHNA, CDR2 YNFKEQ. CDR3 length: 16 amino acids. The CDR3 DNA reads as TGTGCCAGCAGCCAATACGGGGGGAGCTCCTACAATGAGCAGTTCTTC. Translation: CASSQYGGSSYNEQFF.

The CDR3 coding sequence is TGTGCCAGCAGTGAGCGGCAAGAGACCCAGTACTTC. Translation: CASSERQETQYF. The chain uses TRBV12-3 or TRBV12-4 and TRBJ2-5; D might be TRBD2 (5 bases). V gave up 5 bases and J gave up 2 bases, with 6 bases separating them. The CDR3 runs to 12 residues.

V gene TRBV12-3 or TRBV12-4 combines with J gene TRBJ2-4; no reliable D call. The CDR3 is 13 amino acids. V shed 0 bases and J shed 10 bases, with 10 bases lying between them. The CDR3 DNA is TGTGCCAGCAGTTTAGCGGCATCAGTTATTCAGTACTTC. Translation: CASSLAASVIQYF.

V and J are TRBV18 and TRBJ1-6; D not certain. This CDR3 is 15 amino acids long. Germline V gene lookup returns CDR1 KGHSH and CDR2 LQKENI. Trimming stripped 2 bases from V and 6 bases from J, with 11 bases between. DNA for the CDR3: TGTGCCAGCTCACCAGCGGCGTCCCTTAATTCACCCCTCCACTTT. This translates into CASSPAASLNSPLHF.